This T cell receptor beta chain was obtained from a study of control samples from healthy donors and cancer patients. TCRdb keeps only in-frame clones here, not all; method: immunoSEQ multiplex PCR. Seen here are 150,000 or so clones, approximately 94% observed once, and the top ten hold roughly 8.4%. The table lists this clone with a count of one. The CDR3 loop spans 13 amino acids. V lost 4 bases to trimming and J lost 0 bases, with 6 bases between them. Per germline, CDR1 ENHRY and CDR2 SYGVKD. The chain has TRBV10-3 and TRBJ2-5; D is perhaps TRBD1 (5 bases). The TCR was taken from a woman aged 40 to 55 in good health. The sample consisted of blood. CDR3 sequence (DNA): TGTGCCATCAGTGTGGACAACCAAGAGACCCAGTACTTC. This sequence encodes CAISVDNQETQYF.